This TCR beta chain appears in the sequencing data of a study of blood T cell repertoires in COVID-19. Study background: Acute and convalescent COVID-19 specimens originated in the United States, Italy and Spain. Sources were T cells, B-cell-depleted T cells, or PBMCs; the material itself was cDNA or gDNA.

The CDR3 extends over 14 amino acids. V shed 3 bases and J shed 8 bases, with 12 bases lying between them. Per germline, CDR1 SGDLS and CDR2 YYNGEE. In the original analysis: Estimation of nucleated cell counts relied on the amplification of reference gene primers. Libraries were prepared by immunoSEQ multiplex PCR; TCRdb keeps only in-frame clonotypes and omits some of them. That table is the source of V, J and clone size, and D and trimming were worked out from the DNA. There are about 74,000 clones in the sample; roughly 79% occur only once, and roughly 20% lies in the top ten. The receptor was isolated from a man in his 70s with acute or convalescent COVID-19. The specimen sequenced was peripheral blood. V usage is TRBV9 and J usage is TRBJ1-6, with D perhaps TRBD1 (6 bases). CDR3 sequence: CASSGGDIYSPLHF. The CDR3 DNA sequence: TGTGCCAGCAGCGGAGGGGACATTTATTCACCCCTCCACTTT.